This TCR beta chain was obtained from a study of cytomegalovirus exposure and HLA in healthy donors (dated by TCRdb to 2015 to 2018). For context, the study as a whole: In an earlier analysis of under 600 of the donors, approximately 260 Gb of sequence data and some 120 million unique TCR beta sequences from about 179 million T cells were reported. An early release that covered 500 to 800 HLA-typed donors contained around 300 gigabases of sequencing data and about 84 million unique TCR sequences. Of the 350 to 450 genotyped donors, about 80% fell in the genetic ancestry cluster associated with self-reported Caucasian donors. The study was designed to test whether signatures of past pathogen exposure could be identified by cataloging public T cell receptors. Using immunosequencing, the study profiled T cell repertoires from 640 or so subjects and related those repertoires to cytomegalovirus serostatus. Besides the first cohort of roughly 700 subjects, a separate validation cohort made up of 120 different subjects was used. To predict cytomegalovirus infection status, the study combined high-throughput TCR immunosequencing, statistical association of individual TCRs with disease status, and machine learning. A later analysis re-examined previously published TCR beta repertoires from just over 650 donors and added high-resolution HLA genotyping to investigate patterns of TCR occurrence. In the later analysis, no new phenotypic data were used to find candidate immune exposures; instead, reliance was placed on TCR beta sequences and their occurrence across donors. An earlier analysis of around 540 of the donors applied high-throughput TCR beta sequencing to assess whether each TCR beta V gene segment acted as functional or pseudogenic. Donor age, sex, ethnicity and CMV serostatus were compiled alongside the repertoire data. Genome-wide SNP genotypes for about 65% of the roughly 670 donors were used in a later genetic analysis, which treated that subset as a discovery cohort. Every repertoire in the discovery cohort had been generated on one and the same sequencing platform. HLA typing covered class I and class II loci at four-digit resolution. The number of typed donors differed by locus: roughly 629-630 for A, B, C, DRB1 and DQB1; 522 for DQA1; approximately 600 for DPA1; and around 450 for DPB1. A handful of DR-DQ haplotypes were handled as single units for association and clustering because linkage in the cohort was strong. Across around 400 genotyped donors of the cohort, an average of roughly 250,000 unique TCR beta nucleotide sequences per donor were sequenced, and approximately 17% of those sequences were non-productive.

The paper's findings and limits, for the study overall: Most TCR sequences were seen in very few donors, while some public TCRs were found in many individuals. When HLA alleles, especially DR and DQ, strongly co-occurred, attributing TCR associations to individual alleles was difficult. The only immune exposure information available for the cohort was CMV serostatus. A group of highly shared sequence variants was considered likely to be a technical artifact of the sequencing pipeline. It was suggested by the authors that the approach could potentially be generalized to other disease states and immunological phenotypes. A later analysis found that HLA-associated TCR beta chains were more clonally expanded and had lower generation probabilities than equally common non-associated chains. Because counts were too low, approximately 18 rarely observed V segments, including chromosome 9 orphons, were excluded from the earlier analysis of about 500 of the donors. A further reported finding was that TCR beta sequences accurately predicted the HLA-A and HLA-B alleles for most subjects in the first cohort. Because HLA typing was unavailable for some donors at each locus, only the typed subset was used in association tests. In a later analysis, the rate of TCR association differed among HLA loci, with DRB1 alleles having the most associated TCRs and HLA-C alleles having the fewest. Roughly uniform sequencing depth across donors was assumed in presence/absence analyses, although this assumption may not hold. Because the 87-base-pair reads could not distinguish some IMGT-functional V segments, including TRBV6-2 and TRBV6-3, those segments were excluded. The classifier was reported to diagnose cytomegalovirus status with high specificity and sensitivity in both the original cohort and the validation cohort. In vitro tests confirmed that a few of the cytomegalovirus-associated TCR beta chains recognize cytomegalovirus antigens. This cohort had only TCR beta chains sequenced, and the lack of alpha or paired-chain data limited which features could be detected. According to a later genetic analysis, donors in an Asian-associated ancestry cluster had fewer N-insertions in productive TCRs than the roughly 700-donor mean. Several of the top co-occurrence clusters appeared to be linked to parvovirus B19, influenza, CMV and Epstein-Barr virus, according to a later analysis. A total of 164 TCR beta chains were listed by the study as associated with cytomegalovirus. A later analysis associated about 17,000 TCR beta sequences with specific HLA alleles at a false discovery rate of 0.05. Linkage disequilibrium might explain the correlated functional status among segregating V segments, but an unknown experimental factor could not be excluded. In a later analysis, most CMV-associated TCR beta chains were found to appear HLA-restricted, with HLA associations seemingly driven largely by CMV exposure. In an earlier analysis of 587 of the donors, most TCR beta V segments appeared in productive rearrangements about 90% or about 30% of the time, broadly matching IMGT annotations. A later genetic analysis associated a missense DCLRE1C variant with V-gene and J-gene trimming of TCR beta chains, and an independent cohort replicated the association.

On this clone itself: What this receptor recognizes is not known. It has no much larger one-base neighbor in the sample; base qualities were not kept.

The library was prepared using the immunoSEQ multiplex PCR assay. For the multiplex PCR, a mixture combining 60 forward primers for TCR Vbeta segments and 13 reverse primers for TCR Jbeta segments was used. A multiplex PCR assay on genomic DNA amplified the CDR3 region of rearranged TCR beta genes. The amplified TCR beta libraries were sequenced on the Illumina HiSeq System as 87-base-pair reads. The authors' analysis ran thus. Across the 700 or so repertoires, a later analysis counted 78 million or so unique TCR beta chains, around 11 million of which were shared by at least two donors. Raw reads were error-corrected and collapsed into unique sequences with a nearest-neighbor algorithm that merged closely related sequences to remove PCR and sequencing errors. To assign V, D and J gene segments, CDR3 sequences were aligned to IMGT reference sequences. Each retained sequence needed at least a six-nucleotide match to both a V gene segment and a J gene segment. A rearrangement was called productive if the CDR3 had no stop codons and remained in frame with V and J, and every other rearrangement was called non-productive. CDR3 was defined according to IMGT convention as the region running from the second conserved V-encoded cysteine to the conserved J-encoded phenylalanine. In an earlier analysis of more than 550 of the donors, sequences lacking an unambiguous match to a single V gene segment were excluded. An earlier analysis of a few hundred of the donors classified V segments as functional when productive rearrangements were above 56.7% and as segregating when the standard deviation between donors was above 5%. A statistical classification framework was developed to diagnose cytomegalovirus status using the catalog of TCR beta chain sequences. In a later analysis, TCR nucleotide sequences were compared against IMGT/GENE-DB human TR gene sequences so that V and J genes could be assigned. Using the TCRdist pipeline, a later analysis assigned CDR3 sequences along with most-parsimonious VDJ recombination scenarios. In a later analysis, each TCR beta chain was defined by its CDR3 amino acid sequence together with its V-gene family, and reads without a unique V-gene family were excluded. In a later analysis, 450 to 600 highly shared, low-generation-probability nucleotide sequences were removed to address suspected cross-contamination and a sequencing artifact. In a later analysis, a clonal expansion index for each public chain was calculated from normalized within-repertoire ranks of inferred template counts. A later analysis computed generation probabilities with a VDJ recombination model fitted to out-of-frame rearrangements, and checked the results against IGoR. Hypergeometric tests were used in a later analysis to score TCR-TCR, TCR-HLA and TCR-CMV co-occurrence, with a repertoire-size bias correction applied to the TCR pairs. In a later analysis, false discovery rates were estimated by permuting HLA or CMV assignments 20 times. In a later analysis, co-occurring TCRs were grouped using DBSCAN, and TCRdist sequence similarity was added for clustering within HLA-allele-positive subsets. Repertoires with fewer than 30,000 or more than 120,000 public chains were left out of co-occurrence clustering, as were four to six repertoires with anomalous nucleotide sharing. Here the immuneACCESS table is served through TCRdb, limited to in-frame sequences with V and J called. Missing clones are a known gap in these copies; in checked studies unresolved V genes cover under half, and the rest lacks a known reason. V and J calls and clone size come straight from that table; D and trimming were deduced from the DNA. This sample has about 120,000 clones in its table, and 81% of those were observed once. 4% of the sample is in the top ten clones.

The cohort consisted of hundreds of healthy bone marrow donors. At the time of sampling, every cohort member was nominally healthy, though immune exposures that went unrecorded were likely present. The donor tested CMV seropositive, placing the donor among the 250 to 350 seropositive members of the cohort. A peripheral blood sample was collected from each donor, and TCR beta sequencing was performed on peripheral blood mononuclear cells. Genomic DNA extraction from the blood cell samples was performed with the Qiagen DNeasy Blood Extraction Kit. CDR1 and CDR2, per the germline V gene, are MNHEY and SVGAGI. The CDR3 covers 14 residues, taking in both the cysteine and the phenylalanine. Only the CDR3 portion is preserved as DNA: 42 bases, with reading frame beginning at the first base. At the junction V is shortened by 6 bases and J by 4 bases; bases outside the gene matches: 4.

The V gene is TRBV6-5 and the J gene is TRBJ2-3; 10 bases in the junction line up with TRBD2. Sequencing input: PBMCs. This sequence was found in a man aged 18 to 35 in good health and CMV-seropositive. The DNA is TGTGCCAGCAGCGGAGCGGGGGGGTCAGATACGCAGTATTTT. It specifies CASSGAGGSDTQYF.